This passage covers 8 T cell receptor beta chains from one sample sequenced in a study of cytomegalovirus exposure and HLA in healthy donors. PCR primers comprised 60 Vbeta and 13 Jbeta primers. Clones were read by immunoSEQ multiplex PCR, and TCRdb kept only the in-frame ones, dropping some. The profile shows about 160,000 clones, around 80% of them singletons. Sequencing was performed on PBMCs. The receptors come from a middle-aged man in good health and CMV-seronegative.

A note on this clone: The sample holds other DNA sequences that translate to the same CDR3. This sequence joins TRBV19 and TRBJ1-1; D perhaps matches TRBD1 (5 bases). The CDR3 has 13 amino acids. CDR1 is LNHDA and CDR2 is SQIVND in the germline V gene (reference sequence). Trimming stripped 6 bases from V and 1 base from J, with 9 bases between. The CDR3 region is CASRLGGNTEAFF. The CDR3 DNA is TGTGCCAGTAGGTTGGGGGGGAACACTGAAGCTTTCTTT.

The V gene is TRBV27, the J gene TRBJ2-7; D is perhaps TRBD1 (6 bases). The V gene's germline CDR1 is MNHEY and CDR2 SMNVEV (reference sequence). There are 17 residues in the CDR3. V lost 7 bases to trimming and J lost 0 bases, with 22 bases between them. CDR3 protein: CASKNKSGWTVSYEQYF. CDR3 DNA: TGTGCCAGCAAAAATAAATCGGGATGGACAGTCTCCTACGAGCAGTACTTC.

The chain employs TRBV5-1 and TRBJ2-5; D possibly corresponds to TRBD1 (5 bases). The CDR3 has 15 amino acids. Germline assignment: CDR1 SGHRS and CDR2 YFSETQ. Trimming took off 0 bases at V and 5 bases at J, with 14 bases between the two ends. The CDR3 DNA reads TGCGCCAGCAGCTTGGAAGGGGAAAGCTACGAGACCCAGTACTTC. Translated, it gives CASSLEGESYETQYF.

The chain joins TRBV5-1 to TRBJ2-2; 7 bases fit TRBD1. This CDR3 region has 17 residues. Germline CDR1 SGHRS, CDR2 YFSETQ. J was trimmed by 6 bases and V by 3 bases; bases with no gene match: 14. The CDR3: CASSSTGALDLPGELFF. The CDR3 region has the DNA TGCGCCAGCAGCTCAACAGGGGCGTTAGATCTCCCCGGGGAGCTGTTTTTT.

This clone was picked up a small number of times. The rearrangement links TRBV29-1 to TRBJ2-3; D not resolved. CDR3 size: 15 residues. V gave up 2 bases and J gave up 0 bases, with 12 bases separating them. CDR1 is SQVTM and CDR2 is ANQGSEA in the germline V gene. The CDR3 sequence: CSVEPWQSSTDTQYF. Here the CDR3 DNA reads TGCAGCGTTGAACCCTGGCAGTCGAGCACAGATACGCAGTATTTT.

The chain uses TRBV29-1 and TRBJ2-2; D unresolved. V lost 6 bases to trimming and J lost 4 bases, with 6 bases between them. The CDR3 has 11 residues. Germline V gene sequence: CDR1 SQVTM, CDR2 ANQGSEA. CDR3 coding DNA: TGCAGCGTGTTCAGCACCGGGGAGCTGTTTTTT. Amino acids: CSVFSTGELFF.

This chain joins TRBV5-4 and TRBJ2-7, with D possibly matching TRBD1 (6 bases). CDR3 length: 14 amino acids. Trimming pared 3 bases from V and 2 bases from J, leaving 12 bases between. CDR1 is SGHNT and CDR2 is YYREEE in the germline V gene (reference sequence). In DNA form, the CDR3 reads TGTGCCAGCAGCTCGTCGAACAGGGCCTACGAGCAGTACTTC. This encodes CASSSSNRAYEQYF.

A single count supports this clone. The chain couples TRBV7-2 to TRBJ2-7, with D maybe TRBD1 (6 bases). Trimming left V 6 bases short and J 4 bases short, with 16 bases between. Germline CDR1 is SGHTA and CDR2 is FQGNSA. This CDR3 region has 14 residues. The CDR3 nucleotides are TGTGCCAGCAGTTCCTGGGACACTGGGTACGAGCAGTACTTC. Protein product: CASSSWDTGYEQYF.